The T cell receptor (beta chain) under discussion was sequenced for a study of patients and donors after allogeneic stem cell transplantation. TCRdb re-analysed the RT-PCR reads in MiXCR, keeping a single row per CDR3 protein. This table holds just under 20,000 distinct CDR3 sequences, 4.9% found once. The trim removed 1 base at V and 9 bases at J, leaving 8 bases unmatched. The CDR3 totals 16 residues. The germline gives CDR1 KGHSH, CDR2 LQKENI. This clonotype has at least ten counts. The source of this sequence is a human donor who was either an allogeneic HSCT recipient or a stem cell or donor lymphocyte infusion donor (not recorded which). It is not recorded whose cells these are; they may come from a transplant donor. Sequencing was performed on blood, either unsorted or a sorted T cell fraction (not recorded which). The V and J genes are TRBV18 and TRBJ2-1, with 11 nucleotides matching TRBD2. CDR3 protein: CASSPRLAGGYGEQFF. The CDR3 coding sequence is TGTGCCAGCTCACCACGGCTAGCGGGGGGCTACGGTGAGCAGTTCTTC.